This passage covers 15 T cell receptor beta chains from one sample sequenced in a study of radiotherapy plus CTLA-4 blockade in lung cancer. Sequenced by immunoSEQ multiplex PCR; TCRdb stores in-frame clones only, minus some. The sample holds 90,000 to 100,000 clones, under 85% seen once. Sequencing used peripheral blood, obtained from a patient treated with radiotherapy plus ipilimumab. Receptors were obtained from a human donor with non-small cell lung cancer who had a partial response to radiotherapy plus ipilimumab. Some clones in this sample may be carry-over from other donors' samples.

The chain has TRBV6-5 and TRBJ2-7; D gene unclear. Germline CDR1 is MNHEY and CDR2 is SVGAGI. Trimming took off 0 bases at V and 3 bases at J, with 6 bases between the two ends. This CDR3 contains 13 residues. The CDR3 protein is CASSYSAVYEQYF. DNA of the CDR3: TGTGCCAGCAGTTACTCGGCAGTCTACGAGCAGTACTTC.

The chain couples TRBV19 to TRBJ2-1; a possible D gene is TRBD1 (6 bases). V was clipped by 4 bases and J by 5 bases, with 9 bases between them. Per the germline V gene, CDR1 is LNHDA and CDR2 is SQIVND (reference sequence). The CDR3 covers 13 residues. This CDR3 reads CASSKGQNNEQFF. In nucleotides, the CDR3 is TGTGCCAGTAGTAAAGGACAGAACAATGAGCAGTTCTTC. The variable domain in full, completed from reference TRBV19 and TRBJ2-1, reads DGGITQSPKYLFRKEGQNVTLSCEQNLNHDAMYWYRQDPGQGLRLIYYSQIVNDFQKGDIAEGYSVSREKKESFPLTVTSAQKNPTAFYLCASSKGQNNEQFFGPGTRLTVL.

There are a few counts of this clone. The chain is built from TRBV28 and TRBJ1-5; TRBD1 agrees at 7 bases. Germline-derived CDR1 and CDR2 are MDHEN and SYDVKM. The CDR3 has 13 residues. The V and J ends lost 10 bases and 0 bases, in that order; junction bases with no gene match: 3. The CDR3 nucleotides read TGTGCCATCGGACAGGTTAGCAATCAGCCCCAGCATTTT. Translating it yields CAIGQVSNQPQHF.

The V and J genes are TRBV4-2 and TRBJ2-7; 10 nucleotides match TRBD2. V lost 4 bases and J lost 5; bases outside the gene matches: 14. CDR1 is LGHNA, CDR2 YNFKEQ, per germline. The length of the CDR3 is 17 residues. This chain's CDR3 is CASSLSSKGLAIHEQYF. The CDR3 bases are TGTGCCAGCAGCCTATCCTCTAAGGGACTAGCGATCCACGAGCAGTACTTC.

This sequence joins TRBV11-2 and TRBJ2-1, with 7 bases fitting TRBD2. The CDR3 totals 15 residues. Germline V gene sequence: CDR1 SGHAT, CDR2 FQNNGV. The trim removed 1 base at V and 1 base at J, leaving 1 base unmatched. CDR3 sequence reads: CASSLGRGSYNEQFF. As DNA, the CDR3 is TGTGCCAGCAGCTTAGGGCGGGGGTCCTACAATGAGCAGTTCTTC.

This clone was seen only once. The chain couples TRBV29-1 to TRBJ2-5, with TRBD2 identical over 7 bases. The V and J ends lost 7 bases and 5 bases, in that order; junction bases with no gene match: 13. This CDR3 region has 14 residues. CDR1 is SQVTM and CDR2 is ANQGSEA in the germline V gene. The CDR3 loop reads CSGRSRGTRETQYF. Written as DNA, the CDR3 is TGCAGCGGGCGTTCGCGGGGGACCCGGGAGACCCAGTACTTC.

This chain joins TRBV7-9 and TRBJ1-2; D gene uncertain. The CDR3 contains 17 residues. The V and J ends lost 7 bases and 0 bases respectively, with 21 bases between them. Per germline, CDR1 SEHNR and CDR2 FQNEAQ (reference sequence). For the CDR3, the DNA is TGTGCCAGCACCCCAGTGTCGGGGTCCCTAGCTAACTATGGCTACACCTTC. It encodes CASTPVSGSLANYGYTF.

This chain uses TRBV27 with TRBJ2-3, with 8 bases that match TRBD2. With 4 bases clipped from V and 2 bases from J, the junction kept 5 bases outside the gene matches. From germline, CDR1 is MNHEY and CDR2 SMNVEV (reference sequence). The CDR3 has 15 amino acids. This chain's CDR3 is CASSSVGRATDTQYF. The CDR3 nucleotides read TGTGCCAGCAGTTCTGTCGGGAGGGCCACAGATACGCAGTATTTT.

CDR3 sequence: CASRLQGVITEAFF. The DNA for the CDR3 is TGTGCCAGCAGGTTACAGGGCGTCATCACTGAAGCTTTCTTT. This chain links TRBV27 with TRBJ1-1, with a weak D call TRBD1 (6 bases). Germline CDR1 is MNHEY and CDR2 is SMNVEV (reference sequence). The CDR3 is 14 amino acids. The V gene lost 6 bases and the J gene lost 4 bases, with 15 bases spanning the gap.

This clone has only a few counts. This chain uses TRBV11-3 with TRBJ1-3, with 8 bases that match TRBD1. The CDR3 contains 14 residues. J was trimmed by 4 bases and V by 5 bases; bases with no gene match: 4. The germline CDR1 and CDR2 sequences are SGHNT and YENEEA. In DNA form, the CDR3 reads TGTGCCAGCAGCGCCCGGACAGGGGGAAACACCATATATTTT. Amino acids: CASSARTGGNTIYF.

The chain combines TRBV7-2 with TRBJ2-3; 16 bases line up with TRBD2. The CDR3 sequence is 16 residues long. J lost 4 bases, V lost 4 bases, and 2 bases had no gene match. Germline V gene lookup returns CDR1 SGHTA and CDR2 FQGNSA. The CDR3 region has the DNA TGTGCCAGCAGCTCGGGACTAGCGGGGGGGGCAGATACGCAGTATTTT. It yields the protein CASSSGLAGGADTQYF.

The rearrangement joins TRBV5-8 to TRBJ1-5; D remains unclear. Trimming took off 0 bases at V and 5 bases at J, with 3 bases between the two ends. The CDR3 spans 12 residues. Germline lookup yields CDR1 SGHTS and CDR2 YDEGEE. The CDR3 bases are TGTGCCAGCAGCTTGGGAGATCAGCCCCAGCATTTT. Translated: CASSLGDQPQHF.

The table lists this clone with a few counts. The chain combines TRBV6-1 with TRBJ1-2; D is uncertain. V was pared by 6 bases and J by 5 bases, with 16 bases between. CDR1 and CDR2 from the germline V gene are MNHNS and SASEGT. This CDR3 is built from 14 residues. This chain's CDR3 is CASRRREEGYGYTF. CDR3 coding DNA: TGTGCCAGCAGGCGGCGGGAGGAAGGGTATGGCTACACCTTC.

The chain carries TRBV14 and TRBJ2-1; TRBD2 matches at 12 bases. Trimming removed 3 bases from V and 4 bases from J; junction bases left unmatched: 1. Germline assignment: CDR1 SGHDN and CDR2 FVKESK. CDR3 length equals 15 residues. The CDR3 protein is CASSQGLAGYNEQFF. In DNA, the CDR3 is TGTGCCAGCAGCCAGGGACTAGCGGGTTACAATGAGCAGTTCTTC.

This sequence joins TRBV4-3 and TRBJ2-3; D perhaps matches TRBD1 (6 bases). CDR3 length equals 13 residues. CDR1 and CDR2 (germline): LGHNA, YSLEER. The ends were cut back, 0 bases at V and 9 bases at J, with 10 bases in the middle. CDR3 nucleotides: TGCGCCAGCAGCCAAGAGCTACAGGGCACGCAGTATTTT. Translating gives CASSQELQGTQYF.